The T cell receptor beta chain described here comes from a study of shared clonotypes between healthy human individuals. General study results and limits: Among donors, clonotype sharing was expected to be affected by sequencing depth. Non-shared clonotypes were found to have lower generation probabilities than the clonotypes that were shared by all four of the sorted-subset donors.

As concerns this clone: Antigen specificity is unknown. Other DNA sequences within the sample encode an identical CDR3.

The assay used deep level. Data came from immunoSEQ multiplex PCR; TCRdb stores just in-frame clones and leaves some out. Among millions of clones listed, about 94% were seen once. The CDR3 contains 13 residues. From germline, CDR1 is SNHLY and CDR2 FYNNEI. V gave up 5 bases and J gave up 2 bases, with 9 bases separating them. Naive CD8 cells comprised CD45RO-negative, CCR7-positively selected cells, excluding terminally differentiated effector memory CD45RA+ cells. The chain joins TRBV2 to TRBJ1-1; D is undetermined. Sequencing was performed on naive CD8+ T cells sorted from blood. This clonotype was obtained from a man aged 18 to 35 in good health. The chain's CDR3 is CASSPDVNTEAFF. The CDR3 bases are TGTGCCAGCAGTCCTGATGTAAACACTGAAGCTTTCTTT.